The 2 T cell receptor beta chains given below trace back to one sample, sequenced in a study of shared clonotypes between healthy human individuals. TCRdb's table, derived via immunoSEQ multiplex PCR, lists solely in-frame clones and lacks some. The sample carries about half a million clones, roughly 80% recorded once. The specimen sequenced was PBMCs. These receptors were taken from a woman aged 40-49 years in good health. Some clones in this sample may be carry-over from other donors' samples.

This clone has only a few counts. The chain has TRBV10-2 and TRBJ2-1, with no clear D. Trimming removed 8 bases from V and 0 bases from J, with 5 bases in between. Germline values: CDR1 WSHSY, CDR2 SAAADI. This CDR3 has 12 residues. The CDR3 region has the DNA TGCGCCAGCGGCGCCTCCTACAATGAGCAGTTCTTC. Amino acids: CASGASYNEQFF.

Of note for this clone: At one boundary the junction diverges from the germline segment, which might be a read error. Here the CDR3 DNA reads TGTGCCTGCAGTTACTCGATAGGTTGGTCTGACGAGCAGTACTTC. Translated: CACSYSIGWSDEQYF. The genes are TRBV6-5 and TRBJ2-7; D remains unclear. Germline V gene sequence: CDR1 MNHEY, CDR2 SVGAGI. This CDR3 region has 15 residues.